This is a list of T cell receptor beta chains from one sample in a study of patients and donors after allogeneic stem cell transplantation. In TCRdb, the RT-PCR reads were re-called with MiXCR into one record per CDR3 protein. The table records hundreds of thousands of distinct CDR3 sequences, about 14% of them present only once. Source material: blood, either unsorted or a sorted T cell fraction (not recorded which). The receptors originated from a human donor who was either an allogeneic HSCT recipient or a stem cell or donor lymphocyte infusion donor (not recorded which). It is not recorded whose cells these are; they may come from a transplant donor. Each CDR3 is given with its conserved first and last residue. Fields, in order: D gene, clone size, J gene, V gene, CDR3 DNA, CDR3 protein. D genes are given only for firm matches. Clone size is given for some rows only: seen once, a few or many times, or a class if the clone is expanded.

>-|-|TRBJ2-5|TRBV5-6
TGTGCCAGCAGCTTGGCAACTAGCCGGAGTCAAGAGACCCAGTACTTC
CASSLATSRSQETQYF
>-|few|TRBJ2-5|TRBV29-1
TGCAGCGTGGGGATCAGAGAGACCCAGTACTTC
CSVGIRETQYF
>TRBD2|-|TRBJ2-7|TRBV20-1
TGCAGTGCCTACGGGGGACTAGCGGGGGCCTACGAGCAGTACTTC
CSAYGGLAGAYEQYF
>-|many|TRBJ2-7|TRBV21-1
TGTGCCAGCAGCACTTTAGTTGTCTACGAGCAGTACTTC
CASSTLVVYEQYF
>TRBD2|many|TRBJ2-3|TRBV2
TGTGCCAGCACCTCCGCGCTGGGGGGGGGTGCAGATACGCAGTATTTT
CASTSALGGGADTQYF
>-|few|TRBJ1-6|TRBV20-1
TGCAGTGCTAGTTTAGCCAGAACGGGTTCACCCCTCCACTTT
CSASLARTGSPLHF
>-|few|TRBJ1-4|TRBV7-8
TGTGCCAGCAGCTTGGACGGGGGGGATTATGAAAAACTGTTTTTT
CASSLDGGDYEKLFF
>-|-|TRBJ2-3|TRBV6-1
TGTGCCAGCATGGGGGACCTCCGTTTAGATACGCAGTATTTT
CASMGDLRLDTQYF
>-|few|TRBJ1-4|TRBV7-8
TGTGCCAGCAGCTTAGTCGACCGGAGAAAAGGTCTTTATGAAAAACTGTTTTTT
CASSLVDRRKGLYEKLFF
>-|many|TRBJ2-5|TRBV7-6
TGTGCCAGCAGCTTTATCCCCACGGGCGAGACCCAGTACTTC
CASSFIPTGETQYF
>-|-|TRBJ2-7|TRBV29-1
TGCAGCGTTGGTGGGCGGTCCTACGAGCAGTACTTC
CSVGGRSYEQYF
>TRBD2|many|TRBJ2-1|TRBV7-9
TGTGCCAGCAGCTTATCTCACGGACTAGCTTACAATGAGCAGTTCTTC
CASSLSHGLAYNEQFF
>TRBD1|-|TRBJ1-5|TRBV19
TGTGCCAGTAGACCTGGAACAGGGGCCTATAGCAATCAGCCCCAGCATTTT
CASRPGTGAYSNQPQHF
>-|-|TRBJ2-3|TRBV6-5
TGTGCCAGCAGTTACCCTGGACAGTCCGATACGCAGTATTTT
CASSYPGQSDTQYF
>TRBD2|-|TRBJ2-1|TRBV6-2/TRBV6-3
TGTGCCAGCAGTTACTCCCGCGGGCGGGGGGGATCCTACAATGAGCAGTTCTTC
CASSYSRGRGGSYNEQFF
>TRBD1|-|TRBJ2-1|TRBV4-3
TGCGCCAGCAGCCAAGATTCAGGGGGCGTCGACAATGAGCAGTTCTTC
CASSQDSGGVDNEQFF
>TRBD2|-|TRBJ2-5|TRBV20-1
TGCAGTGCTCCTAGACTAGCGGGGAGCCAAGAGACCCAGTACTTC
CSAPRLAGSQETQYF
>TRBD2|few|TRBJ2-7|TRBV20-1
TGCAGTGCTACCCCGGGAGGGATTTACGAGCAGTACTTC
CSATPGGIYEQYF
>-|few|TRBJ2-1|TRBV2
TGTGCCAGCAGTGAACTGACAGGAAGAGTCGGCACTAAGCAGTTCTTC
CASSELTGRVGTKQFF
>-|many|TRBJ2-2|TRBV4-2
TGTGCCAGCAGCCACCTTAGCGCTCCCGGGGAGCTGTTTTTT
CASSHLSAPGELFF
>TRBD2|few|TRBJ2-1|TRBV20-1
TGCAGTGCTATGGTGCTAGCGGGGAACAATGAGCAGTTCTTC
CSAMVLAGNNEQFF
>TRBD2|many|TRBJ2-1|TRBV5-1
TGCGCCAGCAGCTTGGGACTAGCGGCCTCCTACAATGAGCAGTTCTTC
CASSLGLAASYNEQFF
>TRBD2|many|TRBJ2-7|TRBV11-3
TGTGCCAGCAGCTTAGATCCGAGTAGCGGGAACGAGCAGTACTTC
CASSLDPSSGNEQYF
>TRBD1|few|TRBJ1-5|TRBV20-1
TGCAGTGCCCCGGGACAGGGGGCCTTGCAGCCCCAGCATTTT
CSAPGQGALQPQHF
>-|few|TRBJ1-2|TRBV6-1
TGTGCCAGCAGTGGTGTCAGGGAAGTAGGAGCTAACTATGGCTACACCTTC
CASSGVREVGANYGYTF
>TRBD1|few|TRBJ2-7|TRBV12-3/TRBV12-4
TGTGCCAGCAGTACAACCGGGACAGGGGAATACGAGCAGTACTTC
CASSTTGTGEYEQYF
>TRBD1|-|TRBJ2-7|TRBV20-1
TGCAGTGCTAGAGATCCCGGCAGGGGGCGCGTCTACGAGCAGTACTTC
CSARDPGRGRVYEQYF
>TRBD1|-|TRBJ2-7|TRBV27
TGTGCCAGCAGTCCGTTGACAGGGCCCTACGAGCAGTACTTC
CASSPLTGPYEQYF
>TRBD2|few|TRBJ2-1|TRBV19
TGTGCCAGCCAAACTAGCGGGGCGTACAATGAGCAGTTCTTC
CASQTSGAYNEQFF
>TRBD1|many|TRBJ2-7|TRBV6-2/TRBV6-3
TGTGCCAGCAGTTACCAGACAGGGATTATAGGGTCCTACGAGCAGTACTTC
CASSYQTGIIGSYEQYF
>-|few|TRBJ1-1|TRBV12-3/TRBV12-4
TGTGCCAGCAGTCACCCGGGGGGCACTGAAGCTTTCTTT
CASSHPGGTEAFF
>-|few|TRBJ1-6|TRBV4-3
TGCGCCAGCAGCCAAGATTACCGGGGGAATTCACCCCTCCACTTT
CASSQDYRGNSPLHF
>-|few|TRBJ2-5|TRBV5-1
TGCGCCAGCAGTCCCCTTGGGCAAGAGACCCAGTACTTC
CASSPLGQETQYF
>-|-|TRBJ2-7|TRBV7-2
TGTGCCAGCGGGGGTCGTAGTTACTCCTACGAGCAGTACTTC
CASGGRSYSYEQYF
>-|-|TRBJ1-5|TRBV10-3
TGTGCCATCAGTGAGTCGGTAGGAGGGAATCAGCCCCAGCATTTT
CAISESVGGNQPQHF
>-|many|TRBJ1-2|TRBV6-1
TGTGCCAGCAGTGAACGGCAGGGGTCCTCCGGTAGCTACACCTTC
CASSERQGSSGSYTF
>-|-|TRBJ2-5|TRBV18
TGTGCCAGCTCACGTCCCGGGGACTTACAAGAGACCCAGTACTTC
CASSRPGDLQETQYF
>TRBD1|-|TRBJ2-7|TRBV5-1
TGCGCCAGCAGCAACCCTACAGGGGGAGGATACGAGCAGTACTTC
CASSNPTGGGYEQYF
>-|-|TRBJ2-1|TRBV19
TGTGCCAGTAGCCGGGACCTAATTTACAATGAGCAGTTCTTC
CASSRDLIYNEQFF
>-|few|TRBJ1-3|TRBV18
TGTGCCAGCTCACCAAAATCTCAACACGGCATCTCTGGAAACACCATATATTTT
CASSPKSQHGISGNTIYF
>-|few|TRBJ2-3|TRBV29-1
TGCAGCGTGCTTGGGACTGTGGCCCTCACAGATACGCAGTATTTT
CSVLGTVALTDTQYF
>-|many|TRBJ1-1|TRBV12-3/TRBV12-4
TGTGCCAGCAGCCTAAGGGGTGGGGGCACTGAAGCTTTCTTT
CASSLRGGGTEAFF
>TRBD2|-|TRBJ2-4|TRBV25-1
TGTGCCAGCAGTGGGCTTATAGCGGGGGGGCAAAACATTCAGTACTTC
CASSGLIAGGQNIQYF
>-|many|TRBJ1-1|TRBV4-1
TGCGCCAGCAGCGTACAGGGAGGGGGATGGTCTGAAGCTTTCTTT
CASSVQGGGWSEAFF
>-|few|TRBJ1-2|TRBV6-1
TGTGCCAGCAGCGGGGGGGCTCGGTATGGCTACACCTTC
CASSGGARYGYTF
>-|many|TRBJ2-7|TRBV4-1
TGCGCCAGCAGCCATGGGGGTGCTAGCTCCTACGAGCAGTACTTC
CASSHGGASSYEQYF
>TRBD1|many|TRBJ2-1|TRBV7-8
TGTGCCAGCAGGGATGACAGGGTGAACAATGAGCAGTTCTTC
CASRDDRVNNEQFF
>-|many|TRBJ2-7|TRBV6-1
TGTGCCAGCAGTGGGAAATCGGACGCCGGGCACGAGCAGTACTTC
CASSGKSDAGHEQYF
>TRBD2|few|TRBJ2-2|TRBV25-1
TGTGCCAGCAGTTCCCCCGGGACTAGCCGATCGTCGGGGGAGCTGTTTTTT
CASSSPGTSRSSGELFF
>-|many|TRBJ2-1|TRBV12-5
TGTGCTAGTGGCCTTAGCTCCTACAATGAGCAGTTCTTC
CASGLSSYNEQFF
>TRBD1|few|TRBJ1-3|TRBV5-1
TGCGCCAGCAGCTTGGCCGGGACAGGGCTTGGAAACACCATATATTTT
CASSLAGTGLGNTIYF
>TRBD1|-|TRBJ1-2|TRBV20-1
TGCAGTGCGGCAGACCTTACAGGGGTCTATGGCTACACCTTC
CSAADLTGVYGYTF
>-|few|TRBJ2-7|TRBV27
TGTGCCTCCGGGGAGGTGTTCTACGAGCAGTACTTC
CASGEVFYEQYF